The 6 T cell receptor beta chains below all came from one sample that was sequenced in a study of T cells after yellow fever vaccination. TCRdb re-derived calls from the 5' RACE reads in MiXCR, one entry per CDR3 protein. The profile shows 100,000 to 150,000 distinct CDR3 sequences, about 15% of them singletons. Sequencing was performed on CD8+ T cells sorted from PBMCs, taken 5 days after the yellow fever booster vaccination. The receptors were sampled from a young man who received the YFV17D yellow fever vaccine.

This clonotype was counted between two and nine times. V and J are TRBV5-5 and TRBJ2-1; D may be TRBD1 or TRBD2 (5 bases each). CDR1 and CDR2 from the germline V gene are SGHKS and YYEKEE (reference sequence). CDR3 length equals 15 residues. Trimming stripped 2 bases from V and 6 bases from J, with 15 bases between. In DNA, the CDR3 is TGTGCCAGCAGCTTCTGGGACCCAGCCCCCAATGAGCAGTTCTTC. Protein product: CASSFWDPAPNEQFF.

This clonotype has at least ten counts. The chain recombines TRBV6-6 with TRBJ1-3; D is undetermined. V was clipped by 6 bases and J by 0 bases, with 18 bases between them. The CDR3 totals 17 residues. The V gene's germline CDR1 is MNHNY and CDR2 SVGAGI (reference sequence). CDR3 loop: CASSPFVPGFSGNTIYF. The CDR3 nucleotides read TGTGCCAGCAGCCCCTTCGTCCCCGGTTTCTCTGGAAACACCATATATTTT.

This clonotype occurred a few times. The CDR3 reads CASSYTGQGNSPLHF. In nucleotides, the CDR3 is TGTGCCAGCAGTTACACAGGACAGGGTAATTCACCCCTCCACTTT. The chain combines TRBV6-6 with TRBJ1-6, with TRBD1 matching 8 bases. The CDR3 has 15 amino acids. V was clipped by 2 bases and J by 6 bases; unmatched bases: 3. The germline CDR1 and CDR2 sequences are MNHNY and SVGAGI (reference sequence).

In this sample, this clonotype turned up a few times. This sequence joins TRBV7-9 and TRBJ1-4; possible D gene TRBD1, 5 bases. The CDR3 is 16 residues long. V was shortened by 5 bases and J by 8 bases, with 21 bases between the two germline ends. Germline V CDR1 and CDR2: SEHNR, FQNEAQ (reference sequence). CDR3: CASSRDQGLPREKLFF. The CDR3 nucleotides read TGTGCCAGCAGCCGCGACCAGGGTTTACCTCGCGAAAAACTGTTTTTT.

This clonotype was found many times. V usage is TRBV4-2 and J usage is TRBJ2-1, with a tentative D call TRBD2 (6 bases). CDR3 length: 15 residues. Germline V gene lookup returns CDR1 LGHNA and CDR2 YNFKEQ. V shed 4 bases and J shed 2 bases, with 12 bases lying between them. CDR3 amino acids: CASSPGDGPYNEQFF. The CDR3 DNA reads as TGTGCCAGCAGCCCGGGGGATGGGCCCTACAATGAGCAGTTCTTC.

The CDR3 reads CASSETAGRTLGLNTEAFF. The CDR3 nucleotides read TGTGCCAGCAGCGAAACCGCCGGGCGAACCCTTGGGTTGAACACTGAAGCTTTCTTT. The chain joins TRBV3-1 to TRBJ1-1; D is ambiguous. Trimming left V 5 bases short and J 0 bases short, with 25 bases between. From germline, CDR1 is LGHDT and CDR2 YNNKEL (reference sequence). CDR3 length: 19 residues.